This record concerns one T cell receptor beta chain sequence. A much larger clone sits a single nucleotide away, making a read error possible. This sample stems from a study of tumor and adjacent non-tumor tissue in lung cancer. TCRbeta libraries were built with three rounds of nested PCR, modified from ARM-PCR. MiXCR, applied by TCRdb to the multiplex PCR reads, yields one record per CDR3 protein. The table has tens of thousands of distinct CDR3 sequences, approximately 82% seen once; the top ten hold approximately 40%. RNA was extracted from bulk tissue without any cell sorting. This non-tumor lung sample came from over 3 cm beyond the tumor edge. Per the germline V gene, CDR1 is SGHNT and CDR2 is YYREEE (reference sequence). The CDR3 has 15 amino acids.

The receptor was derived from a man in his sixties or seventies with non-small cell lung cancer. The chain carries TRBV5-4 and TRBJ2-2; TRBD2 matches 10 bases. Sequenced input: distant non-tumor lung tissue. The CDR3 spells CTSSFLAGDTGELFF. The CDR3 DNA reads TGTACCAGCAGCTTCCTAGCGGGAGACACCGGGGAGCTGTTTTTT.